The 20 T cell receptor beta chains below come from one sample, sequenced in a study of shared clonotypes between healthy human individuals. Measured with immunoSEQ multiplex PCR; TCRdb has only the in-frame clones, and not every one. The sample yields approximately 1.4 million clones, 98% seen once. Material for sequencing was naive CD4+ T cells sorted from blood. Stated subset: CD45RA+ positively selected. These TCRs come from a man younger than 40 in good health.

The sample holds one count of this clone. CDR3 protein: CASSRGGGETQYF. CDR3 coding DNA: TGTGCCAGCAGCCGCGGAGGGGGGGAGACCCAGTACTTC. J is TRBJ2-5 and V is TRBV14, with D perhaps TRBD1 or TRBD2 (6 bases each). V shed 4 bases and J shed 5 bases, with 11 bases lying between them. Germline lookup yields CDR1 SGHDN and CDR2 FVKESK. The CDR3 totals 13 residues.

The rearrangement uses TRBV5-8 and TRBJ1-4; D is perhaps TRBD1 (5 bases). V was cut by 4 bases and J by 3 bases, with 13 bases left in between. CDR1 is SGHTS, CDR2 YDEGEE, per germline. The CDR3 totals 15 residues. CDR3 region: CASSPTGTPNEKLFF. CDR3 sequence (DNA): TGTGCCAGCAGCCCTACCGGGACTCCTAATGAAAAACTGTTTTTT.

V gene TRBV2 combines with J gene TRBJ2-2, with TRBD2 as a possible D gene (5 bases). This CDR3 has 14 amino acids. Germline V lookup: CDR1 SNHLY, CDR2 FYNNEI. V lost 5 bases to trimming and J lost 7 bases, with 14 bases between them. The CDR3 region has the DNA TGTGCCAGCAGTCCCCGACTAAGGAGCGGGGAGCTGTTTTTT. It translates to CASSPRLRSGELFF.

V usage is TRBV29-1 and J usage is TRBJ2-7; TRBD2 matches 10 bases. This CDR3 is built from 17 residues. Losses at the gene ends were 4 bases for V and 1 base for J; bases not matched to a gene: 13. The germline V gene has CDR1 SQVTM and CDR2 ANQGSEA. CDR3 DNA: TGCAGCGTTGCGGGACTAGCGACGCACCATTATTCCTACGAGCAGTACTTC. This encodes CSVAGLATHHYSYEQYF.

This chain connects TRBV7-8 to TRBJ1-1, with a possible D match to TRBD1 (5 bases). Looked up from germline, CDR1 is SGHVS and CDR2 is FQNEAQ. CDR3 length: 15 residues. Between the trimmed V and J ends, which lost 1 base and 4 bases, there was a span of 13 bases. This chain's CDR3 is CASSLVVQGFTEAFF. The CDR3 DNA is TGTGCCAGCAGCTTAGTGGTCCAGGGTTTCACTGAAGCTTTCTTT.

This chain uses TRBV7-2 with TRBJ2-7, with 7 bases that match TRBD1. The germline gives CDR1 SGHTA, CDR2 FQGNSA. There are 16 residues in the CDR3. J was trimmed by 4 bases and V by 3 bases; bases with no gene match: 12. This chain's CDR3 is CASSFSGVGQPYEQYF. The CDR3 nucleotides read TGTGCCAGCAGCTTCTCCGGCGTGGGACAGCCTTACGAGCAGTACTTC.

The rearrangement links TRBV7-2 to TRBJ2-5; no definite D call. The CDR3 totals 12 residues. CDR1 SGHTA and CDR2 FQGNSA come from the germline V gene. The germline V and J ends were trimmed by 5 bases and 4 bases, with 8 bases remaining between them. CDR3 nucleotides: TGTGCCAGCAGCAAATGGGGAGAGACCCAGTACTTC. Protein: CASSKWGETQYF.

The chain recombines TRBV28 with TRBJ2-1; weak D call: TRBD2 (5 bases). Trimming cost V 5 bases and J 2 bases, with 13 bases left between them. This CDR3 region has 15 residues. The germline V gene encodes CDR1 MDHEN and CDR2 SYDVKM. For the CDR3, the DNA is TGTGCCAGCAGTACTCAGCGGATCACCTACAATGAGCAGTTCTTC. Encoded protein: CASSTQRITYNEQFF. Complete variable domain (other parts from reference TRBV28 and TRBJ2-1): DVKVTQSSRYLVKRTGEKVFLECVQDMDHENMFWYRQDPGLGLRLIYFSYDVKMKEKGDIPEGYSVSREKKERFSLILESASTNQTSMYLCASSTQRITYNEQFFGPGTRLTVL.

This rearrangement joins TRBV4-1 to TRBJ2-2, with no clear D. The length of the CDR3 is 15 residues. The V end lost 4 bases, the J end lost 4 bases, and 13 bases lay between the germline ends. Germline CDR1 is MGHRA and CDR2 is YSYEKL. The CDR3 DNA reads TGCGCCAGCAGCCGCGGTGGGTCATCCACCGGGGAGCTGTTTTTT. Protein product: CASSRGGSSTGELFF.

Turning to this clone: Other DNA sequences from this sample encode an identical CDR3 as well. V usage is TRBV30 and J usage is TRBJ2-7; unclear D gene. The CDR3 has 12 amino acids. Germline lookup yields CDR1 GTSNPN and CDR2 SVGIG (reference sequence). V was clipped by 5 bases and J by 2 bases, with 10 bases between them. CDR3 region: CAWSSGAYEQYF. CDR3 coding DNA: TGTGCCTGGTCATCTGGGGCCTACGAGCAGTACTTC.

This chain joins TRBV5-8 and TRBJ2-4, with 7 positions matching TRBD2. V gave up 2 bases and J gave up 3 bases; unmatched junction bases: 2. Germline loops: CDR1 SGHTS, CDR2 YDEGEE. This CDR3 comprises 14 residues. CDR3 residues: CASSFWGGKNIQYF. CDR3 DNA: TGTGCCAGCAGCTTTTGGGGGGGCAAAAACATTCAGTACTTC.

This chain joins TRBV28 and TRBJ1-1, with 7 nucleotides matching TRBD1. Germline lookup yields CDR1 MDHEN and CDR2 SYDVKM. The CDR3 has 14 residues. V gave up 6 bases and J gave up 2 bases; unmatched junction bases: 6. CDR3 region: CASRPGTANTEAFF. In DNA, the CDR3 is TGTGCCAGCAGACCCGGGACAGCAAACACTGAAGCTTTCTTT.

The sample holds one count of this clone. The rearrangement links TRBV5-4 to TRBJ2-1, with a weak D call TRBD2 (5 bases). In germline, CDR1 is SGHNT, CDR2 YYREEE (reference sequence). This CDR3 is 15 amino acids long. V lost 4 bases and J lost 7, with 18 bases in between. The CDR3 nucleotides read TGTGCCAGCAGCCCCGGAAGAGCGGAATGGAATGAGCAGTTCTTC. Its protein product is CASSPGRAEWNEQFF.

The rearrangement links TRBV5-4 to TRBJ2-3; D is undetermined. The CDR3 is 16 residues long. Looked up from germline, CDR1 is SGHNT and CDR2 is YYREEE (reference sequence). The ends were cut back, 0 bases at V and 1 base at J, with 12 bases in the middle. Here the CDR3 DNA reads TGTGCCAGCAGCTTGGGGGGTACCTGGGGCACAGATACGCAGTATTTT. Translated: CASSLGGTWGTDTQYF.

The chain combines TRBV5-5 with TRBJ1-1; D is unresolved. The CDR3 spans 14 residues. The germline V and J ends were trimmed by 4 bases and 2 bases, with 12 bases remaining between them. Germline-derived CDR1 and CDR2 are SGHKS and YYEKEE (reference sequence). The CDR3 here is CASSLPTGNTEAFF. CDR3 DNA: TGTGCCAGCAGCCTGCCTACGGGTAACACTGAAGCTTTCTTT.

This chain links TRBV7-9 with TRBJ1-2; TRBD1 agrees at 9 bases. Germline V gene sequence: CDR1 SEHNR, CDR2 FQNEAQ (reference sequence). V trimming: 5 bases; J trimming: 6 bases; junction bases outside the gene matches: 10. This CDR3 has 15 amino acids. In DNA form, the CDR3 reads TGTGCCAGCAGCATACAGGGGGCACTAAGTAATGGCTACACCTTC. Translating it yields CASSIQGALSNGYTF. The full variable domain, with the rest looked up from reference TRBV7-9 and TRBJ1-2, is DTGVSQNPRHKITKRGQNVTFRCDPISEHNRLYWYRQTLGQGPEFLTYFQNEAQLEKSRLLSDRFSAERPKGSFSTLEIQRTEQGDSAMYLCASSIQGALSNGYTFGSGTRLTVV.

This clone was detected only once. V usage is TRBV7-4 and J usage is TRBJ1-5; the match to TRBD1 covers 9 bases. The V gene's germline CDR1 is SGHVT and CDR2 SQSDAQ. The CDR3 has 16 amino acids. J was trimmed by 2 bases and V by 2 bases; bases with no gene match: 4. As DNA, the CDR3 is TGTGCCAGCAGCTTAAGGACAGGGGTGTGCAATCAGCCCCAGCATTTT. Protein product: CASSLRTGVCNQPQHF.

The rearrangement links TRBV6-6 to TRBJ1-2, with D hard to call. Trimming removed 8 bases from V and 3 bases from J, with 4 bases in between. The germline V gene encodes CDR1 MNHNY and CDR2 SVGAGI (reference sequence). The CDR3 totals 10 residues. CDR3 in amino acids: CASGDYGYTF. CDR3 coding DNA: TGTGCCAGCGGCGACTATGGCTACACCTTC.

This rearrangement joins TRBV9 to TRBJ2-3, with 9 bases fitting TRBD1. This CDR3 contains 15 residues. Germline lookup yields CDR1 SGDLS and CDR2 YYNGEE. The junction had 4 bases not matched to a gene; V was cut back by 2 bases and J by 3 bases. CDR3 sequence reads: CASSVTGGKTDTQYF. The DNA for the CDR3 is TGTGCCAGCAGCGTGACAGGGGGTAAAACAGATACGCAGTATTTT.

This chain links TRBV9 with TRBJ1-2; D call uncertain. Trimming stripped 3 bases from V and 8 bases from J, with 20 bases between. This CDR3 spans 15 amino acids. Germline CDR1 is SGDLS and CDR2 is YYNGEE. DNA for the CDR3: TGTGCCAGCAGCGCCCTGGATCACCAACCGGGCGGCTACACCTTC. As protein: CASSALDHQPGGYTF.